This T cell receptor (beta chain) derives from a study of blood T cell repertoires in COVID-19. About the research overall: T cells, B-cell-depleted T cells, or PBMCs provided the cDNA or gDNA that served as material.

Profiling relied on immunoSEQ multiplex PCR, and the TCRdb table lists in-frame clones only, not all of them. The data show about 170,000 clones, with around four fifths seen just once and roughly a fifth held by the top ten. This clone came up a few times. The specimen was peripheral blood. The TCR sequence derives from a woman aged 70 to 79 who had recovered from COVID-19.

This CDR3 is CASSQGLTSYEQYF. The DNA of the CDR3 is TGTGCCAGCAGCCAAGGGCTGACTTCCTACGAGCAGTACTTC. The J gene is TRBJ2-7, the V gene TRBV3-1 (or the pseudogene TRBV3-2); no reliable D call. Germline CDR1 is LGHDT and CDR2 is YNNKEL (reference sequence). V lost 1 base and J 1 base, leaving 8 bases between the germline ends. The CDR3 is 14 residues long.